A selection of T cell receptor beta chains follows, all from one sample in a study of blood T cells in healthy people across ages. MiXCR was run by TCRdb on the 5' RACE reads, yielding one entry per CDR3 protein. The sample yields about 1.8 million distinct CDR3 sequences, about 50% seen once. The sample taken for sequencing was blood. These TCRs come from a woman aged 40 to 50 in good health. CDR3s include the opening cysteine and the closing phenylalanine or tryptophan.

length: 14; V: TRBV29-1; J: TRBJ1-2; CDR3: CSVDSGTVNYGYTF
length: 14; V: TRBV4-1; J: TRBJ1-2; CDR3: CASSSRDGTYGYTF
length: 11; V: TRBV12-5; J: TRBJ2-5; CDR3: CASGFHETQYF
length: 14; V: TRBV29-1; J: TRBJ2-6; CDR3: CSVQGSPGANVLTF
length: 15; V: TRBV4-3; J: TRBJ1-4; CDR3: CASSTRRISNEKLFF
length: 15; V: TRBV4-1; J: TRBJ1-2; CDR3: CASSQGGWGSNGYTF
length: 14; V: TRBV11-2; J: TRBJ2-1; CDR3: CASSPLALGNEQFF
length: 13; V: TRBV7-2; J: TRBJ1-2; CDR3: CASSLGTGVGYTF
length: 15; V: TRBV20-1; J: TRBJ1-5; CDR3: CSAPPGRGGNQPQHF
length: 17; V: TRBV5-1; J: TRBJ2-5; CDR3: CASSPGLAGAFQETQYF
length: 13; V: TRBV5-1; J: TRBJ1-6; CDR3: CASSLTLNSPLHF
length: 13; V: TRBV5-1; J: TRBJ2-3; CDR3: CASRPVGADTQYF
length: 16; V: TRBV7-3; J: TRBJ2-1; CDR3: CASSQNAGGPGNEQFF
length: 14; V: TRBV5-1; J: NA; CDR3: CASSSKAGGETQYF
length: 14; V: TRBV20-1; J: TRBJ1-5; CDR3: CSASRHGTATAQHF
length: 13; V: TRBV28; J: TRBJ2-7; CDR3: CASTLVGSYEQYF
length: 17; V: TRBV6-2/TRBV6-3; J: TRBJ2-5; CDR3: CASSYSPRDRWQETQYF
length: 15; V: TRBV7-2; J: TRBJ1-5; CDR3: CASSELQGADLPQHF
length: 15; V: TRBV14; J: TRBJ2-2; CDR3: CASRKTGGPTGELFF
length: 15; V: TRBV7-3; J: TRBJ2-1; CDR3: CASSSEGLANNEQFF
length: 13; V: TRBV7-9; J: TRBJ2-5; CDR3: CASSTQGQETQYF
length: 15; V: TRBV5-8; J: TRBJ2-5; CDR3: CASSLRQGHGETQYF
length: 13; V: TRBV4-3; J: TRBJ2-1; CDR3: CASSQAANNEQFF
length: 13; V: TRBV14; J: TRBJ2-3; CDR3: CASSQEGPYTQYF
length: 15; V: TRBV4-2; J: TRBJ2-7; CDR3: CASSQEGDAPYEQYF
length: 12; V: TRBV20-1; J: TRBJ1-5; CDR3: CSVARSNQPQHF
length: 14; V: TRBV6-2/TRBV6-3; J: TRBJ2-3; CDR3: CASVRDTSTDTQYF
length: 14; V: TRBV28; J: TRBJ2-7; CDR3: CASSLVTSPYEQYF
length: 17; V: TRBV13; J: NA; CDR3: CASSGSPSGFSYNEQYF
length: 14; V: TRBV4-3; J: TRBJ2-5; CDR3: CASSQDQVGETQYF
length: 14; V: TRBV7-2; J: TRBJ2-1; CDR3: CASSLVKINGEQFF
length: 17; V: TRBV5-1; J: TRBJ2-7; CDR3: CASSYGLAEHTRYEQYF
length: 15; V: TRBV20-1; J: TRBJ2-1; CDR3: CSASPGQGAGNEQFF
length: 16; V: TRBV7-2; J: TRBJ2-5; CDR3: CANSLSTSGGRGTQYF
length: 14; V: TRBV29-1; J: TRBJ2-3; CDR3: CSVVGGPSTDTQYF
length: 15; V: TRBV4-3; J: TRBJ2-1; CDR3: CASSQQGFRDNEQFF
length: 11; V: TRBV12-3/TRBV12-4; J: NA; CDR3: CASSFGGTQYF
length: 14; V: TRBV10-3; J: TRBJ2-1; CDR3: CAISGRGQEGEQFF
length: 16; V: TRBV6-2/TRBV6-3; J: TRBJ2-7; CDR3: CASSYSTGGHSYEQYF
length: 15; V: TRBV7-2; J: TRBJ1-2; CDR3: CASSLGQQTNYGYTF
length: 14; V: TRBV10-2; J: TRBJ2-7; CDR3: CASSESPPSYEQYF
length: 13; V: TRBV29-1; J: TRBJ1-5; CDR3: CSAGSAEGQPQHF
length: 16; V: TRBV5-1; J: TRBJ2-5; CDR3: CASSPTVTSARETQYF
length: 17; V: TRBV12-3/TRBV12-4; J: TRBJ2-3; CDR3: CASSFLAGGFSTDTQYF
length: 15; V: TRBV5-5; J: TRBJ2-1; CDR3: CASIRDVSSYNEQFF
length: 15; V: TRBV3-1; J: TRBJ2-3; CDR3: CASSQVAGGTDTQYF
length: 15; V: TRBV27; J: TRBJ2-2; CDR3: CASSPLYRGTGELFF
length: 14; V: TRBV10-3; J: TRBJ2-5; CDR3: CAISARQGQETQYF
length: 17; V: TRBV4-3; J: TRBJ2-1; CDR3: CASSQESLTGPFNEQFF
length: 15; V: TRBV2; J: TRBJ2-3; CDR3: CASSGAGGRADTQYF
length: 14; V: TRBV25-1; J: TRBJ2-5; CDR3: CASKGAGGPETQYF
length: 13; V: TRBV7-2; J: TRBJ2-7; CDR3: CASSLGDRVEQYF
length: 18; V: TRBV6-5; J: TRBJ2-1; CDR3: CASSYSPGSHSLHNEQFF
length: 15; V: TRBV2; J: TRBJ2-5; CDR3: CASRGQGLDLQTQYF
length: 17; V: TRBV7-2; J: TRBJ2-3; CDR3: CASSPNAGGLGTDTQYF
length: 15; V: TRBV9; J: TRBJ1-6; CDR3: CASSVEAGLHSPLHF
length: 13; V: TRBV16; J: TRBJ2-5; CDR3: CVSSPLVQETQYF
length: 13; V: TRBV29-1; J: TRBJ1-2; CDR3: CSVEDRLDYGYTF
length: 16; V: TRBV3-1; J: TRBJ2-5; CDR3: CASSRLTSGAQETQYF